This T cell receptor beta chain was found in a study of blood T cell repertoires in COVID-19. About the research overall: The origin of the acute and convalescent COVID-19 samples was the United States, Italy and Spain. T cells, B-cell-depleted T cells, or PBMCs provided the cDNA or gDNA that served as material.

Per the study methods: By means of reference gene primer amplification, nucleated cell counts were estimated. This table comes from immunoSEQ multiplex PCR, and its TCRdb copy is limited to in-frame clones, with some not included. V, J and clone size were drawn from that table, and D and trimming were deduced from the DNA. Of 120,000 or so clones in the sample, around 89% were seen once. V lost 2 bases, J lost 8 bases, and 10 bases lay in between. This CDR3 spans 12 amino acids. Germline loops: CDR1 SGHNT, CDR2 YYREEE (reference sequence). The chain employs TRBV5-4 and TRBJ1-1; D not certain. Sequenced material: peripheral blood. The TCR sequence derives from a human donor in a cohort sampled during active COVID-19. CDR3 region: CASSFHSTEAFF. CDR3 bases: TGTGCCAGCAGCTTCCATTCGACAGAAGCTTTCTTT.